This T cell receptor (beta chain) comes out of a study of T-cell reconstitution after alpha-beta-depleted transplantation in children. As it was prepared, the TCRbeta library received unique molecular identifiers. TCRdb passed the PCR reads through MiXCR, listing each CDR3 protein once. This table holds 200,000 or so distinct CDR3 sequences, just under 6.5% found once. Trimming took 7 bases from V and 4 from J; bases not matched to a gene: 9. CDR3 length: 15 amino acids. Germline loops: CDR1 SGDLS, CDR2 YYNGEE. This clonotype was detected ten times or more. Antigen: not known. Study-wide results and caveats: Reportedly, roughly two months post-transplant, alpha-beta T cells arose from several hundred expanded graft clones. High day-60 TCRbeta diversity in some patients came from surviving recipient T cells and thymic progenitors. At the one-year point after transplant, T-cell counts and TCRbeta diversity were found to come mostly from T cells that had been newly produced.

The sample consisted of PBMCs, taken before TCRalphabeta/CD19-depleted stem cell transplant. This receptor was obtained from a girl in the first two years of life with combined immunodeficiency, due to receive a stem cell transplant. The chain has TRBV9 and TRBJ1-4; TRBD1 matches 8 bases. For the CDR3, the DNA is TGTGCCAGCCGGCGCGGGACAGGCAATAATGAAAAACTGTTTTTT. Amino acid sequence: CASRRGTGNNEKLFF. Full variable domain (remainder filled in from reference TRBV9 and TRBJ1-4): DSGVTQTPKHLITATGQRVTLRCSPRSGDLSVYWYQQSLDQGLQFLIQYYNGEERAKGNILERFSAQQFPDLHSELNLSSLELGDSALYFCASRRGTGNNEKLFFGSGTQLSVL.